These 9 T cell receptor beta chains were all obtained from the same sample, sequenced in a study of blood T cell repertoires in COVID-19. Clones were sequenced by immunoSEQ multiplex PCR, and TCRdb holds only the in-frame ones, with some missing. Seen here are approximately 100,000 clones, 80% observed once, and the top ten hold approximately 4.3%. The specimen was peripheral blood. Source of these receptors: a human donor in a cohort sampled during active or convalescent COVID-19.

This clone was picked up one time. The chain uses TRBV7-3 and TRBJ2-1, with 9 bases that match TRBD2. Trimming took 1 base from V and 6 from J; bases not matched to a gene: 4. The length of the CDR3 is 15 residues. CDR1 SGHTA and CDR2 FQGTGA come from the germline V gene. The CDR3 DNA is TGTGCCAGCAGCTTAAGCGGGAGGGCCCTCAATGAGCAGTTCTTC. As protein: CASSLSGRALNEQFF. Looking up the rest from reference TRBV7-3 and TRBJ2-1 gives the full variable domain: GAGVSQTPSNKVTEKGKYVELRCDPISGHTALYWYRQSLGQGPEFLIYFQGTGAADDSGLPNDRFFAVRPEGSVSTLKIQRTERGDSAVYLCASSLSGRALNEQFFGPGTRLTVL.

The J gene is TRBJ1-5, the V gene TRBV18, with D uncertain. The CDR3 length is 13 residues. The germline CDR1 and CDR2 sequences are KGHSH and LQKENI. The ends were cut back, 6 bases at V and 7 bases at J, with 13 bases in the middle. The CDR3 DNA is TGTGCCAGCTCCTCGGAGGGTTTGCAGCCCCAGCATTTT. It translates to CASSSEGLQPQHF.

The chain has TRBV6-6 and TRBJ1-5; TRBD1 aligns across 7 bases. After removal of 6 bases from V and 3 bases from J, the junction contained 5 bases not matched to a gene. The length of the CDR3 is 14 residues. Looked up from germline, CDR1 is MNHNY and CDR2 is SVGAGI (reference sequence). CDR3 sequence reads: CASRIQGSNQPQHF. The DNA of the CDR3 is TGTGCCAGCAGGATACAGGGGTCCAATCAGCCCCAGCATTTT.

V usage is TRBV9 and J usage is TRBJ2-3, with 8 bases fitting TRBD2. Trimming took 0 bases from V and 4 from J; bases not matched to a gene: 7. Per the germline V gene, CDR1 is SGDLS and CDR2 is YYNGEE. The CDR3 sequence is 16 residues long. As DNA, the CDR3 is TGTGCCAGCAGCGTAGTCACGGGAGGGCCATCAGATACGCAGTATTTT. Translating it yields CASSVVTGGPSDTQYF.

The chain carries TRBV4-1 and TRBJ1-4; D is perhaps TRBD1 (5 bases). Trimming took 4 bases from V and 10 from J, leaving 13 bases between them. Per germline, CDR1 MGHRA and CDR2 YSYEKL. This CDR3 spans 13 amino acids. The CDR3 spells CASSLLGGGKLFF. The CDR3 bases are TGCGCCAGCAGCCTTCTTGGGGGGGGAAAACTGTTTTTT.

The chain couples TRBV6-5 to TRBJ2-3; tentatively, D is TRBD2 (6 bases). V was shortened by 5 bases and J by 2 bases, with 11 bases between the two germline ends. The CDR3 covers 14 residues. Germline values: CDR1 MNHEY, CDR2 SVGAGI. For the CDR3, the DNA is TGTGCCAGCAGTCCTCGCGGGGCCACAGATACGCAGTATTTT. Amino acids: CASSPRGATDTQYF.

The V call is TRBV9, the J call TRBJ2-3, with 13 bases aligning to TRBD2. The trim removed 0 bases at V and 4 bases at J, leaving 2 bases unmatched. CDR1 and CDR2 (germline): SGDLS, YYNGEE. The CDR3 contains 16 residues. Written as DNA, the CDR3 is TGTGCCAGCAGCGTAGGACTAGCGGGAGGTCCAGATACGCAGTATTTT. The encoded protein is CASSVGLAGGPDTQYF.

The sample holds a few counts of this clone. This chain joins TRBV5-4 and TRBJ2-7; D ambiguous. There are 15 residues in the CDR3. Deletions cut 4 bases from V and 7 bases from J, with 21 bases between. Germline values: CDR1 SGHNT, CDR2 YYREEE (reference sequence). The CDR3 protein is CASSAAVGQAEEQYF. As DNA, the CDR3 is TGTGCCAGCAGCGCCGCCGTTGGGCAAGCAGAGGAGCAGTACTTC.

The rearrangement joins TRBV6-5 to TRBJ2-2; 9 nucleotides match TRBD1. Unmatched junction bases numbered 5, after V lost 4 bases and J lost 5 bases. Per the germline V gene, CDR1 is MNHEY and CDR2 is SVGAGI. The CDR3 totals 15 residues. CDR3 sequence: CASSSGTGRTGELFF. In DNA, the CDR3 is TGTGCCAGCAGTTCCGGGACAGGGAGAACCGGGGAGCTGTTTTTT.